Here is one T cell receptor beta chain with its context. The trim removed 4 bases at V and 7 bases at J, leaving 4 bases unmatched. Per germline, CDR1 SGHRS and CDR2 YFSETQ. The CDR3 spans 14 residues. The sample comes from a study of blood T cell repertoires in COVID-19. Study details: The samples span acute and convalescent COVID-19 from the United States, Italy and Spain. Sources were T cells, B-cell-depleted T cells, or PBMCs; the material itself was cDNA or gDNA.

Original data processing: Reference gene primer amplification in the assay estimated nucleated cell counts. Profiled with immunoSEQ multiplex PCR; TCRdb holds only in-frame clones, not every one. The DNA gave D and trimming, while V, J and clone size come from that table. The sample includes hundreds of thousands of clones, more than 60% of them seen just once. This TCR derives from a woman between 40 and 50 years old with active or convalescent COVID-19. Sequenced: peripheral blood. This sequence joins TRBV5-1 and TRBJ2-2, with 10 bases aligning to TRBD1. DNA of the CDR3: TGCGCCAGCAGCCCGGGACAGGGGATCGGGGAGCTGTTTTTT. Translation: CASSPGQGIGELFF.